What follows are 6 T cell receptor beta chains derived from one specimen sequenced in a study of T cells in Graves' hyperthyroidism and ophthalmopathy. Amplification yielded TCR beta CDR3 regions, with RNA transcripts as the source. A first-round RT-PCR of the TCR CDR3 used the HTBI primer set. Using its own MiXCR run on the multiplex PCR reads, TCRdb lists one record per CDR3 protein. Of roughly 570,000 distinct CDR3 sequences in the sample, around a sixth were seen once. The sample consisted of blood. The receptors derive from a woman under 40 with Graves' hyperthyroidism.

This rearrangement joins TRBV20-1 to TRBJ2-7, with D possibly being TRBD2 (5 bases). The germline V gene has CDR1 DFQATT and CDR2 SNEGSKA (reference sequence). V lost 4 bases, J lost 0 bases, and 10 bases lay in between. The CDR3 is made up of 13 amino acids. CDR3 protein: CSATLLVSYEQYF. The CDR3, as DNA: TGCAGTGCTACTTTACTAGTCTCCTACGAGCAGTACTTC.

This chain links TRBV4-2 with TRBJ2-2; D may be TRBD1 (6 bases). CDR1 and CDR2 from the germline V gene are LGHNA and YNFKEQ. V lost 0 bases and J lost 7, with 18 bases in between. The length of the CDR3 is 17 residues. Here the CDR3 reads CASSQDEARGIVGELFF. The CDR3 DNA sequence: TGTGCCAGCAGCCAAGACGAGGCCAGGGGCATAGTCGGGGAGCTGTTTTTT.

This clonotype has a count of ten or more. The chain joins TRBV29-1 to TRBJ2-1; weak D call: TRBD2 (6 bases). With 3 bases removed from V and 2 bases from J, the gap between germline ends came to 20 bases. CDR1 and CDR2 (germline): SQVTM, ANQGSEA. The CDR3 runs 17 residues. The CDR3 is CSVDRGLGGGAYNEQFF. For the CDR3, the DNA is TGCAGCGTTGATAGGGGTCTGGGCGGAGGGGCCTACAATGAGCAGTTCTTC.

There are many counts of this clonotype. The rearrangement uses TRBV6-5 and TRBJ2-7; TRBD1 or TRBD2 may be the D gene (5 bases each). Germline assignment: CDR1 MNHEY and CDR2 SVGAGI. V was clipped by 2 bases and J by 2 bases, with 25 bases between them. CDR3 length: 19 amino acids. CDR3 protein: CASSYGGLRQATPTYEQYF. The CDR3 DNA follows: TGTGCCAGCAGTTACGGGGGTTTGCGGCAAGCCACCCCGACCTACGAGCAGTACTTC.

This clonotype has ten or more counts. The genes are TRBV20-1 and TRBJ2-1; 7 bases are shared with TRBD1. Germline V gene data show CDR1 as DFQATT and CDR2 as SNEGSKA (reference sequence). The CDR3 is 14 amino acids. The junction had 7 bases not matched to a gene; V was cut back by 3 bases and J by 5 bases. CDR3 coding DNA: TGCAGTGCTAGGGCTGGGACAGCCCACAATGAGCAGTTCTTC. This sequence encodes CSARAGTAHNEQFF.

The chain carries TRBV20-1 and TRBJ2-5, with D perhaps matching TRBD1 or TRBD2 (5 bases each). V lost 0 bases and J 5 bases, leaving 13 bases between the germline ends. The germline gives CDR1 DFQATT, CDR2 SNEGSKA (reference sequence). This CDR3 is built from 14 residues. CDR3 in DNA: TGCAGTGCTAGAGATCTTATGGGGACGGAGACCCAGTACTTC. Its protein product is CSARDLMGTETQYF.